One and the same sample provided the 31 T cell receptor beta chains below, sequenced in a study of cytomegalovirus exposure and HLA in healthy donors. The PCR was carried out with 60 Vbeta primers and 13 Jbeta primers. Measured with immunoSEQ multiplex PCR; TCRdb has only the in-frame clones, and not every one. The table has about 140,000 clones, 60% to 80% seen once. Sequencing input: PBMCs. These receptors originate from a man between 18 and 29 years old in good health and CMV-seronegative.

The chain couples TRBV29-1 to TRBJ1-1; D remains unclear. The V gene lost 7 bases and the J gene lost 7 bases, with 13 bases spanning the gap. Germline CDR1 SQVTM, CDR2 ANQGSEA. This CDR3 is built from 11 residues. The CDR3 bases are TGCAGCGGCCGGGCGGGGAATGAAGCTTTCTTT. It translates to CSGRAGNEAFF.

The rearrangement links TRBV7-2 to TRBJ2-3; D not certain. V was shortened by 2 bases and J by 6 bases, with 6 bases between the two germline ends. Germline CDR1 and CDR2: SGHTA and FQGNSA. The length of the CDR3 is 12 residues. CDR3 DNA sequence: TGTGCCAGCAGCTTAAAAACTGATACGCAGTATTTT. Encoded protein: CASSLKTDTQYF.

This clone was counted a few times. The gene calls are TRBV7-8 and TRBJ2-7; 8 bases are shared with TRBD1. There are 15 residues in the CDR3. Germline lookup yields CDR1 SGHVS and CDR2 FQNEAQ. V lost 6 bases, J lost 0 bases, and 7 bases stayed unmatched. The CDR3 reads CASRPGQAHSYEQYF. The CDR3 region has the DNA TGTGCCAGCAGGCCGGGACAGGCCCACTCCTACGAGCAGTACTTC.

This clone was detected only once. The chain uses TRBV6-5 and TRBJ1-2; D possibly corresponds to TRBD1 (5 bases). The CDR3 covers 14 residues. V lost 6 bases and J 4 bases, leaving 15 bases between the germline ends. Germline V gene sequence: CDR1 MNHEY, CDR2 SVGAGI. The DNA for the CDR3 is TGTGCCAGCAGCCACAGGCGGGGAGGCTATGGCTACACCTTC. This encodes CASSHRRGGYGYTF.

The genes are TRBV19 and TRBJ2-5, with D possibly matching TRBD1 (6 bases). Per germline, CDR1 LNHDA and CDR2 SQIVND (reference sequence). Trimming took off 3 bases at V and 5 bases at J, with 10 bases between the two ends. This CDR3 has 13 amino acids. For the CDR3, the DNA is TGTGCCAGTAGTATTTATCAGGGGGAGACCCAGTACTTC. Translated: CASSIYQGETQYF.

The genes are TRBV12-5 and TRBJ2-1; 9 bases agree with TRBD1. V was pared by 4 bases and J by 7 bases, with 11 bases of the junction left unmatched. Looked up from germline, CDR1 is LGHNT and CDR2 is FRNRAP. The CDR3 is made up of 16 amino acids. The CDR3 protein is CASGSPGQGLRNEQFF. CDR3 bases: TGTGCTAGTGGTTCACCGGGACAGGGTCTGAGGAATGAGCAGTTCTTC.

This clone appeared once. V gene TRBV27 combines with J gene TRBJ2-7; tentative D call: TRBD1 (7 bases). The CDR3 runs 15 residues. V lost 5 bases and J 3 bases, leaving 17 bases between the germline ends. Germline V gene lookup returns CDR1 MNHEY and CDR2 SMNVEV (reference sequence). The CDR3 is CASSPRAGQLYEQYF. The CDR3 DNA reads TGTGCCAGCAGTCCTCGTGCGGGACAGCTCTACGAGCAGTACTTC.

Relative to its sample, this clone is medium-sized (0.01 to 0.1%). This chain connects TRBV4-1 to TRBJ1-1; D is undetermined. The germline V gene encodes CDR1 MGHRA and CDR2 YSYEKL. Trimming cost V 1 base and J 6 bases, with 9 bases left between them. The CDR3 totals 13 residues. CDR3 DNA sequence: TGCGCCAGCAGCCAAGGAGGGCGACCTGAAGCTTTCTTT. Protein product: CASSQGGRPEAFF.

Written as DNA, the CDR3 is TGTGCCAGCAGCTTCGGAGAGACCCAGTACTTC. Protein product: CASSFGETQYF. V and J are TRBV7-2 and TRBJ2-5; D is unclear. V was shortened by 3 bases and J by 4 bases, with 3 bases between the two germline ends. The CDR3 is made up of 11 amino acids. The germline CDR1 and CDR2 sequences are SGHTA and FQGNSA.

This chain connects TRBV6-1 to TRBJ2-5; 8 positions match TRBD2. Trimming removed 1 base from V and 5 bases from J; junction bases left unmatched: 6. The length of the CDR3 is 15 residues. CDR1 MNHNS and CDR2 SASEGT come from the germline V gene. CDR3: CASSEVASGRETQYF. The DNA of the CDR3 is TGTGCCAGCAGTGAAGTGGCTAGCGGGCGGGAGACCCAGTACTTC.

This clone was found a few times. The chain is built from TRBV4-1 and TRBJ1-2, with 10 bases lining up with TRBD1. The CDR3 sequence is 13 residues long. The junction had 2 bases not matched to a gene; V was cut back by 4 bases and J by 6 bases. From germline, CDR1 is MGHRA and CDR2 YSYEKL. The DNA for the CDR3 is TGCGCCAGCAGCCCGACAGGGGGCCATGGCTACACCTTC. Amino acids: CASSPTGGHGYTF.

This clone appeared once. The chain employs TRBV23-1 and TRBJ1-4; 7 bases agree with TRBD1. TRBV23-1 is an ORF, and what it does is uncertain. The CDR3 consists of 15 residues. V trimming: 5 bases; J trimming: 2 bases; junction bases outside the gene matches: 5. CDR3 residues: CASSTRGQTNEKLFF. The CDR3, as DNA: TGCGCCAGCAGTACCCGGGGACAGACTAATGAAAAACTGTTTTTT.

This chain connects TRBV7-6 to TRBJ1-4, with 9 bases fitting TRBD1. This CDR3 has 15 residues. The V gene's germline CDR1 is SGHVS and CDR2 FNYEAQ. V lost 4 bases and J lost 5; bases outside the gene matches: 5. The CDR3 sequence: CASSYGDRDNEKLFF. DNA of the CDR3: TGTGCCAGCAGCTACGGGGACAGGGACAATGAAAAACTGTTTTTT.

This clone was observed a handful of times. The CDR3 sequence is CASSPIQSGNTIYF. The CDR3 region has the DNA TGCGCCAGCAGCCCCATTCAGTCTGGAAACACCATATATTTT. This rearrangement joins TRBV4-3 to TRBJ1-3, with D unresolved. The length of the CDR3 is 14 residues. Per the germline V gene, CDR1 is LGHNA and CDR2 is YSLEER. Trimming took 4 bases from V and 1 from J, leaving 8 bases between them.

The table lists this clone with a count of one. The V and J genes are TRBV14 and TRBJ1-2; D remains ambiguous. V lost 1 base and J lost 1, with 10 bases in between. This CDR3 spans 15 amino acids. CDR1 and CDR2 (germline): SGHDN, FVKESK. CDR3 residues: CASSQGGFNNYGYTF. The CDR3 region has the DNA TGTGCCAGCAGCCAAGGAGGGTTTAATAACTATGGCTACACCTTC.

In DNA form, the CDR3 reads TGTGCCAGCAGTGCCCGGGACTCCAAGCAGTACTTC. This gives the protein CASSARDSKQYF. The J gene is TRBJ2-7, the V gene TRBV6-5, with D possibly matching TRBD2 (6 bases). Trimming removed 5 bases from V and 8 bases from J, with 13 bases in between. The CDR3 length is 12 residues. In germline, CDR1 is MNHEY, CDR2 SVGAGI.

The chain employs TRBV9 and TRBJ2-7, with a possible D match to TRBD1 (6 bases). V lost 4 bases and J lost 3, with 11 bases in between. Germline CDR1 SGDLS, CDR2 YYNGEE. The CDR3 length is 13 residues. The CDR3 region is CASSSRDNYEQYF. Here the CDR3 DNA reads TGTGCCAGCAGCTCGAGGGACAACTACGAGCAGTACTTC.

The chain links TRBV4-2 to TRBJ2-2; D may be TRBD2 (6 bases). V gave up 4 bases and J gave up 4 bases, with 16 bases separating them. Germline CDR1 reads LGHNA; CDR2 reads YNFKEQ. The CDR3 length is 16 residues. The CDR3 region has the DNA TGTGCCAGCAGCCTCGAGGCGGGGAGCACCACCGGGGAGCTGTTTTTT. The encoded protein is CASSLEAGSTTGELFF.

This clone occurred a few times. The rearrangement uses TRBV2 and TRBJ1-2; D not certain. V lost 7 bases and J lost 4, with 16 bases in between. This CDR3 has 14 amino acids. Germline-derived CDR1 and CDR2 are SNHLY and FYNNEI. The CDR3 sequence: CASTLDYGLYGYTF. The CDR3 DNA follows: TGTGCCAGCACCTTAGATTACGGACTCTATGGCTACACCTTC.

For this clone: This specimen includes other DNA sequences encoding the same CDR3. The chain has TRBV20-1 and TRBJ2-1; no clear D. V lost 5 bases and J 4 bases, leaving 3 bases between the germline ends. This CDR3 region has 10 residues. Germline V CDR1 and CDR2: DFQATT, SNEGSKA (reference sequence). The CDR3 bases are TGCAGTGCTCTTTACAATGAGCAGTTCTTC. Translated, it gives CSALYNEQFF.

The chain links TRBV5-6 to TRBJ2-2, with TRBD2 matching 10 bases. The CDR3 covers 14 residues. J was trimmed by 10 bases and V by 2 bases; bases with no gene match: 5. Germline CDR1 reads SGHDT; CDR2 reads YYEEEE. In DNA form, the CDR3 reads TGTGCCAGCAGCTTCAGCGGGGGGGCCTCGGAGCTGTTTTTT. Translating gives CASSFSGGASELFF.

The genes are TRBV7-2 and TRBJ2-7, with 7 positions matching TRBD2. CDR3 size: 14 residues. Germline CDR1 and CDR2: SGHTA and FQGNSA. J gave up 0 bases and V 4 bases, and 3 bases lay outside the gene matches. The CDR3 nucleotides read TGTGCCAGCAGCTCCGAGCGGGGCTCCTACGAGCAGTACTTC. Translated, it gives CASSSERGSYEQYF.

The chain carries TRBV5-1 and TRBJ1-1, with D possibly TRBD1 on 5 matching bases. Germline V gene data show CDR1 as SGHRS and CDR2 as YFSETQ. The germline V and J ends were trimmed by 5 bases and 6 bases, with 17 bases remaining between them. The CDR3 runs 14 residues. Written as DNA, the CDR3 is TGCGCCAGCAGTATCACGGGGACTCTATCTGAAGCTTTCTTT. This sequence encodes CASSITGTLSEAFF.

The CDR3 loop reads CASTYRGGTGELFF. CDR3 nucleotide sequence: TGTGCCAGCACCTACAGGGGTGGGACCGGGGAGCTGTTTTTT. This sequence joins TRBV2 and TRBJ2-2; TRBD1 matches at 7 bases. Germline V lookup: CDR1 SNHLY, CDR2 FYNNEI. The CDR3 has 14 residues. V lost 7 bases to trimming and J lost 5 bases; unmatched junction nucleotides: 7.

The gene calls are TRBV7-9 and TRBJ1-2; D gene uncertain. Germline V gene data show CDR1 as SEHNR and CDR2 as FQNEAQ (reference sequence). Trimming left V 5 bases short and J 0 bases short, with 10 bases between. The CDR3 spans 14 residues. The CDR3 reads CASSLPRSNYGYTF. The DNA for the CDR3 is TGTGCCAGCAGCCTACCTAGATCTAACTATGGCTACACCTTC. Full variable domain (remainder filled in from reference TRBV7-9 and TRBJ1-2): DTGVSQNPRHKITKRGQNVTFRCDPISEHNRLYWYRQTLGQGPEFLTYFQNEAQLEKSRLLSDRFSAERPKGSFSTLEIQRTEQGDSAMYLCASSLPRSNYGYTFGSGTRLTVV.

The chain couples TRBV5-4 to TRBJ1-3, with TRBD1 as a possible D gene (6 bases). From germline, CDR1 is SGHNT and CDR2 YYREEE (reference sequence). The CDR3 runs to 14 residues. V was pared by 4 bases and J by 0 bases, with 8 bases between. The CDR3 DNA follows: TGTGCCAGCAGCAAGGACAGCTCTGGAAACACCATATATTTT. Residues: CASSKDSSGNTIYF.

This clone occurred once. Distinct nucleotide sequences in the sample also encode this CDR3. This sequence joins TRBV25-1 and TRBJ2-7; TRBD1 matches 7 bases. The ends lost 5 bases at V and 7 bases at J; junction bases unmatched: 8. The CDR3 covers 13 residues. The germline V gene encodes CDR1 MGHDK and CDR2 SYGVNS. Here the CDR3 DNA reads TGTGCCAGCAGTCACAGGGGAGACTATGAGCAGTACTTC. Its protein is CASSHRGDYEQYF.

This clone has just one count. The J gene is TRBJ1-5, the V gene TRBV5-1, with TRBD1 identical over 8 bases. Per germline, CDR1 SGHRS and CDR2 YFSETQ. CDR3 length equals 14 residues. V dropped 0 bases and J dropped 6; count of bases not matched to a gene: 2. DNA of the CDR3: TGCGCCAGCAGCTTGGGGACAGGGATTCAGCCCCAGCATTTT. Its translation: CASSLGTGIQPQHF.

This clone has more than one count but fewer than ten. The chain couples TRBV27 to TRBJ2-2; 13 positions match TRBD2. CDR1 MNHEY and CDR2 SMNVEV come from the germline V gene (reference sequence). J was trimmed by 4 bases and V by 5 bases; bases with no gene match: 10. The CDR3 contains 18 residues. DNA of the CDR3: TGTGCCAGCAGTCCTAGGACTAGCGGGGGCCCGAGCACCGGGGAGCTGTTTTTT. Its protein is CASSPRTSGGPSTGELFF.

The rearrangement uses TRBV19 and TRBJ2-4, with 8 bases lining up with TRBD1. The germline V gene encodes CDR1 LNHDA and CDR2 SQIVND (reference sequence). The CDR3 loop spans 15 amino acids. The ends lost 6 bases at V and 3 bases at J; junction bases unmatched: 7. The chain's CDR3 is CASSSQGAGKNIQYF. DNA for the CDR3: TGTGCCAGTAGCTCGCAGGGGGCTGGCAAAAACATTCAGTACTTC.

This clone is a singleton in its sample. The CDR3 sequence is CASRGTRENTGELFF. DNA of the CDR3: TGTGCCAGCAGGGGGACTAGGGAGAACACCGGGGAGCTGTTTTTT. The chain employs TRBV9 and TRBJ2-2, with TRBD2 matching over 8 bases. Germline CDR1 and CDR2: SGDLS and YYNGEE. The CDR3 extends over 15 amino acids. The junction had 4 bases not matched to a gene; V was cut back by 5 bases and J by 1 base.